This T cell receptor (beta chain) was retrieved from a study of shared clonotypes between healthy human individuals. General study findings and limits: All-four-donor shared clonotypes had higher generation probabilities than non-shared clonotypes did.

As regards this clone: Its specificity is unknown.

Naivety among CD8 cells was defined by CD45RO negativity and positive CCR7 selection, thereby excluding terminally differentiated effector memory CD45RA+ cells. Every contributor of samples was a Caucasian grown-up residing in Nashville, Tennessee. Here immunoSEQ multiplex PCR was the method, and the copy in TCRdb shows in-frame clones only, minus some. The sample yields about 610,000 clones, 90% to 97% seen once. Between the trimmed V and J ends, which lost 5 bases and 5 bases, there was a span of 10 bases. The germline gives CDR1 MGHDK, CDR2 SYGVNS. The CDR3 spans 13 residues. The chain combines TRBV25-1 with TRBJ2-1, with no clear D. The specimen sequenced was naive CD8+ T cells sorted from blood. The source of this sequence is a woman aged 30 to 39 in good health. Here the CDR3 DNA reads TGTGCCAGCAGTCGGGTAGGACACAATGAGCAGTTCTTC. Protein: CASSRVGHNEQFF.